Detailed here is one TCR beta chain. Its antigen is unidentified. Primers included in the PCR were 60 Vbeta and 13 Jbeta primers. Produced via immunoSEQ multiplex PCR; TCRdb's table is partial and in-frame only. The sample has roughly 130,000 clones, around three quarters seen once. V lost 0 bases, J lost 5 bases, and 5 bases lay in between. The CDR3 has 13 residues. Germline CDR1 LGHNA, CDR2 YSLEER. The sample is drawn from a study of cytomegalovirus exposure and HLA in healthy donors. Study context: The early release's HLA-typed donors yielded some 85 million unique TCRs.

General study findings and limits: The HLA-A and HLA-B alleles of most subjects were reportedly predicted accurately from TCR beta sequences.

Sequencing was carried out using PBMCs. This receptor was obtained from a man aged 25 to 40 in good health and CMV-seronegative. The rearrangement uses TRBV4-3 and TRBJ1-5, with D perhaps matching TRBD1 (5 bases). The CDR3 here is CASSQDRDQPQHF. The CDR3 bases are TGCGCCAGCAGCCAAGACAGGGATCAGCCCCAGCATTTT.